A selection of T cell receptor beta chains follows, all from one sample in a study of cytomegalovirus exposure and HLA in healthy donors. TCRdb keeps only in-frame clones here, not all; method: immunoSEQ multiplex PCR. The sample has around 85,000 clones, roughly three quarters seen once. The sequencing sample was made of PBMCs. The receptor source for this set is a woman between 45 and 60 years old in good health and CMV-seropositive. The CDR3 runs from the conserved cysteine through the conserved F or W. The order of the fields is D gene, V gene, J gene, clone size, CDR3 length, CDR3 protein, CDR3 DNA. D genes are given only for firm matches. Expanded clones get a size class; other rows say once, few or many, or leave the size out.

-	TRBV7-8	TRBJ2-3	-	14	CASSPYGGTDTQYF	TGTGCCAGCAGCCCATACGGGGGAACAGATACGCAGTATTTT
-	TRBV5-1	TRBJ1-2	-	11	CASSSRDIRTF	TGCGCCAGCAGCTCCCGGGACATCCGGACCTTC
TRBD2	TRBV29-1	TRBJ2-5	-	13	CSATSGGWETQYF	TGCAGCGCAACTAGCGGAGGTTGGGAGACCCAGTACTTC
TRBD1	TRBV6-1	TRBJ1-2	-	15	CASTTTGAGGYGYTF	TGTGCCAGCACTACAACAGGGGCTGGAGGCTATGGCTACACCTTC
TRBD1	TRBV19	TRBJ1-2	-	14	CASSYPGQGLGYTF	TGTGCCAGTAGTTACCCGGGACAGGGGCTAGGCTACACCTTC
TRBD2	TRBV6-4	TRBJ2-1	once	16	CASRGGVAGGGYEQFF	TGTGCCAGCAGGGGGGGGGTAGCGGGAGGAGGCTATGAGCAGTTCTTC
-	TRBV30	TRBJ1-5	few	15	CAWSLDFVSNQPQHF	TGTGCCTGGAGTTTGGACTTCGTGAGCAATCAGCCCCAGCATTTT
-	TRBV19	TRBJ1-5	-	15	CASSRGRGSNQPQHF	TGTGCCAGTAGTAGAGGGCGGGGGAGCAATCAGCCCCAGCATTTT
-	TRBV7-3	TRBJ1-4	-	13	CASGRGAGEKLFF	TGTGCCAGCGGACGGGGGGCGGGTGAAAAACTGTTTTTT
TRBD1	TRBV27	TRBJ1-2	-	15	CASSSWDSSNYGYTF	TGTGCCAGCAGTTCTTGGGACAGTTCTAACTATGGCTACACCTTC
TRBD2	TRBV25-1	TRBJ2-3	once	15	CASGKGSGITDTQYF	TGTGCCAGCGGAAAGGGTAGCGGGATAACAGATACGCAGTATTTT
-	TRBV11-2	TRBJ2-1	few	15	CASSLARGVWNEQFF	TGTGCCAGCAGCTTAGCCAGGGGTGTATGGAATGAGCAGTTCTTC
TRBD1	TRBV7-9	TRBJ1-1	-	15	CASSWTGTVNTEAFF	TGTGCCAGCAGCTGGACCGGGACAGTGAACACTGAAGCTTTCTTT
-	TRBV2	TRBJ2-1	-	14	CASSSSSYYNEQFF	TGTGCCAGCAGCTCGAGTAGTTACTACAATGAGCAGTTCTTC
-	TRBV5-1	TRBJ1-1	-	14	CASSLAPPNTEAFF	TGCGCCAGCAGCTTGGCCCCTCCGAACACTGAAGCTTTCTTT
TRBD1	TRBV6-5	TRBJ2-5	once	15	CASRRTGDGVETQYF	TGTGCCAGCAGACGGACAGGGGATGGCGTTGAGACCCAGTACTTC
-	TRBV9	TRBJ2-1	-	14	CASSFGVGGNEQFF	TGTGCCAGCAGCTTTGGGGTCGGAGGGAATGAGCAGTTCTTC
-	TRBV5-1	TRBJ1-5	-	15	CASSLTGREGQPQHF	TGCGCCAGCAGCTTGACAGGGAGGGAGGGTCAGCCCCAGCATTTT
-	TRBV2	TRBJ2-2	-	15	CASTPPPPGTGELFF	TGTGCCAGCACCCCTCCCCCTCCGGGCACCGGGGAGCTGTTTTTT
TRBD1	TRBV7-9	TRBJ2-3	-	16	CSSSARQGIEADTQYF	TGTTCCAGCAGCGCCCGACAGGGCATTGAGGCAGATACGCAGTATTTT
TRBD1	TRBV11-2	TRBJ2-5	-	14	CASSPRTGQETQYF	TGTGCCAGCAGCCCCCGGACAGGCCAAGAGACCCAGTACTTC
TRBD2	TRBV6-6	TRBJ2-5	once	16	CASRDPSGGAGETQYF	TGTGCCAGCAGGGATCCTAGCGGGGGGGCCGGAGAGACCCAGTACTTC
-	TRBV6-5	TRBJ1-5	-	13	CASRGDWSQPQHF	TGTGCCAGCAGAGGGGATTGGAGTCAGCCCCAGCATTTT
-	TRBV6-1	TRBJ1-3	-	14	CASRAGNSGNTIYF	TGTGCCAGCAGAGCCGGGAACTCTGGAAACACCATATATTTT
-	TRBV30	TRBJ2-5	-	15	CAWSRTTGQQETQYF	TGTGCCTGGAGTCGAACCACGGGTCAACAAGAGACCCAGTACTTC
-	TRBV4-1	TRBJ2-2	-	14	CASSPHSGTGELFF	TGCGCCAGCAGCCCCCACTCCGGCACCGGGGAGCTGTTTTTT
-	TRBV27	TRBJ1-1	-	16	CASSSYPRVMNTEAFF	TGTGCCAGCAGTTCCTATCCGAGGGTAATGAACACTGAAGCTTTCTTT
-	TRBV2	TRBJ2-7	-	12	CASNVALSGMYF	TGTGCCAGCAATGTCGCCCTGTCGGGAATGTACTTC
-	TRBV6-5	TRBJ1-1	-	14	CASSLLTGGGGAFF	TGTGCCAGCAGTCTACTAACTGGCGGGGGTGGGGCTTTCTTT
-	TRBV18	TRBJ2-5	-	16	CASSPPNRGGGETQYF	TGTGCCAGCTCACCACCCAACAGGGGAGGAGGAGAGACCCAGTACTTC
-	TRBV19	TRBJ1-2	-	13	CASRRSGEDGYTF	TGTGCCAGTAGAAGGTCCGGGGAGGATGGCTACACCTTC
TRBD1	TRBV20-1	TRBJ1-3	-	11	CSAKQGNTIYF	TGCAGTGCGAAACAGGGGAACACCATATATTTT
TRBD1	TRBV7-9	TRBJ2-7	few	16	CASSSMGKGQNYEQYF	TGTGCCAGCAGTTCAATGGGTAAGGGACAGAACTACGAGCAGTACTTC
TRBD2	TRBV18	TRBJ2-5	once	17	CASSPTRTSGFQETQYF	TGTGCCAGCTCACCCACTCGGACTAGCGGTTTCCAAGAGACCCAGTACTTC
-	TRBV5-1	TRBJ1-2	-	15	CASSLGATGNGGYTF	TGCGCCAGCAGCTTGGGCGCAACAGGGAATGGTGGCTACACCTTC
-	TRBV6-1	TRBJ1-1	-	14	CASSEETGFTEAFF	TGTGCCAGCAGTGAGGAAACAGGGTTCACTGAAGCTTTCTTT
-	TRBV19	TRBJ1-3	-	14	CASSHTAIGNTIYF	TGTGCCAGTAGTCATACGGCTATCGGGAACACCATATATTTT
TRBD2	TRBV7-6	TRBJ2-1	-	16	CASSLLAGGSYNEQFF	TGTGCCAGCAGCTTACTAGCGGGAGGAAGCTACAATGAGCAGTTCTTC
-	TRBV9	TRBJ2-1	-	16	CASSVVETGSYNEQFF	TGTGCCAGCAGCGTAGTAGAGACGGGTTCCTACAATGAGCAGTTCTTC
-	TRBV9	TRBJ1-1	-	13	CASSVQINTEAFF	TGTGCCAGCAGCGTACAGATAAACACTGAAGCTTTCTTT
TRBD2	TRBV30	TRBJ2-7	-	13	CALCRDGRYEQYF	TGTGCCTTGTGCCGGGACGGGAGGTACGAGCAGTACTTC
-	TRBV6-5	TRBJ2-2	-	14	CASSSAEWTGELFF	TGTGCCAGCAGTTCTGCAGAATGGACCGGGGAGCTGTTTTTT
-	TRBV7-6	TRBJ2-5	-	15	CASSKAGRNQETQYF	TGTGCCAGCAGCAAAGCAGGCCGGAACCAAGAGACCCAGTACTTC
TRBD1	TRBV6-1	TRBJ1-2	-	15	CASSARTGSNYGYTF	TGTGCCAGCAGTGCCCGGACAGGATCTAACTATGGCTACACCTTC
-	TRBV5-1	TRBJ2-3	-	15	CASRSRTASTDTQYF	TGCGCCAGCAGATCAAGGACAGCTAGCACAGATACGCAGTATTTT
-	TRBV25-1	TRBJ2-2	-	14	CGSRAGANTGELFF	TGTGGCTCAAGGGCAGGGGCGAACACCGGGGAGCTGTTTTTT
TRBD1	TRBV10-1	TRBJ2-1	-	13	CASSEGTGIGEFF	TGCGCCAGCAGTGAGGGGACAGGGATCGGCGAGTTCTTC
TRBD2	TRBV2	TRBJ2-1	-	12	CASSPGLAEQFF	TGTGCCAGCAGCCCCGGACTAGCAGAGCAGTTCTTC